This TCR beta chain was identified during a study of T cell repertoires in cytomegalovirus infection. Study-wide context: It can be stated that public TCR beta signatures indicated CMV infection as well as a matching HLA type.

CDR1 is SGHDN and CDR2 is FVKESK in the germline V gene. The CDR3 runs to 14 residues. V gave up 2 bases and J gave up 2 bases, with 8 bases separating them. Via MiXCR, TCRdb re-called the reads, giving one row per CDR3 protein. The sample has 400,000 or so distinct CDR3 sequences, around 18% seen once. Study results and caveats: HLA-C-restricted TCR beta clonotypes specific for CMV led the ex vivo response. Using cumulative public TCR beta family frequency, the authors identified those who carried CMV together with the relevant HLA.

This clonotype showed up many times. Its antigen is unidentified. The sample consisted of PBMCs. The sequence was collected from a human donor in good health (CMV status not recorded). Some clones in this sample may be carry-over from other donors' samples. The chain recombines TRBV14 with TRBJ2-3; D uncertain. CDR3 nucleotides: TGTGCCAGCAGCCAATCTACGGTCACAGATACGCAGTATTTT. The encoded protein is CASSQSTVTDTQYF. The full variable domain, its missing parts supplied by reference TRBV14 and TRBJ2-3, is EAGVTQFPSHSVIEKGQTVTLRCDPISGHDNLYWYRRVMGKEIKFLLHFVKESKQDESGMPNNRFLAERTGGTYSTLKVQPAELEDSGVYFCASSQSTVTDTQYFGPGTRLTVL.